Described below is a single TCR beta chain sequence and its context. Its cognate antigen is unknown. V lost 0 bases, J lost 0 bases, and 13 bases stayed unmatched. This CDR3 comprises 19 residues. Germline V CDR1 and CDR2: LGHNA, YSLEER. This entry is derived from a study of graft-versus-host responses after intestinal transplantation. TCRdb's table, derived via immunoSEQ multiplex PCR, lists solely in-frame clones and lacks some. This table holds 140,000 or so clones, 85% to 95% found once. Study-wide points: Some GvH clones were seen earlier in gut or blood, suggesting intestinal origin.

The source was unstimulated CD4+ T cells sorted from spleen or lymph node cells, collected before intestinal transplant. V and J are TRBV4-3 and TRBJ1-1; the match to TRBD1 covers 7 bases. The sequence came from a human donor who received an intestinal transplant. The CDR3 DNA follows: TGCGCCAGCAGCCAAGAGGGGGTAAGGGGGCTGACCATGAACACTGAAGCTTTCTTT. Its protein is CASSQEGVRGLTMNTEAFF.